The clone carrying this TCR beta chain was seen at least ten times. As yet, its antigen is unknown. This CDR3 is 14 amino acids long. Germline V gives CDR1 SNHLY, CDR2 FYNNEI. V was clipped by 2 bases and J by 4 bases, with 10 bases between them. Researchers took RNA transcripts and amplified the TCR beta CDR3 regions from them. Initially, a first-round RT-PCR of the TCR CDR3 employed the HTBI primer set. TCRdb reanalysed the multiplex PCR reads using MiXCR and keeps one entry per CDR3 protein. The data hold about 610,000 distinct CDR3 sequences, with approximately 16% observed a single time. This sample stems from a study of T cells in Graves' hyperthyroidism and ophthalmopathy. Regarding the study as a whole: Blood also held most thyroid clonotypes expanded beyond 0.001. Ophthalmopathy onset followed model prediction by a median approximately 5.9 months.

Thyroid ultrasound, orbital computed tomography, clinical symptoms, and serum thyroxine and TRAb underpinned diagnoses. Fresh peripheral blood, 10 ml, yielded the PBMCs. The sequencing sample was made of blood. This chain connects TRBV2 to TRBJ2-3; D is possibly TRBD2 (6 bases). The receptor was derived from a woman in her thirties or forties with Graves' ophthalmopathy. As DNA, the CDR3 is TGTGCCAGCAGTGAACGGCGGGATTCAGATACGCAGTATTTT. Amino acid sequence: CASSERRDSDTQYF.